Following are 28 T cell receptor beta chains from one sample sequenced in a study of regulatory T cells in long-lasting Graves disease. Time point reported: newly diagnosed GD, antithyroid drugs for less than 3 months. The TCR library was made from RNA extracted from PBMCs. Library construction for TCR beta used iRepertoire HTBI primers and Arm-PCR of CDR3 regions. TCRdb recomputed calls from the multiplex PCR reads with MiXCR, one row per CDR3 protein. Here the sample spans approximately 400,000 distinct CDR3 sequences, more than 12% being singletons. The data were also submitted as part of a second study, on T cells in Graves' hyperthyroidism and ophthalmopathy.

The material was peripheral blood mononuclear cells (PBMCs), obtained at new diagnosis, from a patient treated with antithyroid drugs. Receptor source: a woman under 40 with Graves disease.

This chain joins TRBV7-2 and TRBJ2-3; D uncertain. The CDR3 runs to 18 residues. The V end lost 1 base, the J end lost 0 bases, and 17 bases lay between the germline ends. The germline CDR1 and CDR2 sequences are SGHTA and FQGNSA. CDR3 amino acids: CASSLVVVDTASTDTQYF. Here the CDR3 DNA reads TGTGCCAGCAGCTTAGTAGTAGTAGACACCGCTAGCACAGATACGCAGTATTTT.

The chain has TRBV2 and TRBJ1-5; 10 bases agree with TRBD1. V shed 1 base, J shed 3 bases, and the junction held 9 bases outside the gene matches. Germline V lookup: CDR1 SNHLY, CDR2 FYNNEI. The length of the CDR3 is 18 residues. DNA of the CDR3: TGTGCCAGCAGTGAAGGACAGGGGGCAACTACTATCAATCAGCCCCAGCATTTT. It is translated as CASSEGQGATTINQPQHF.

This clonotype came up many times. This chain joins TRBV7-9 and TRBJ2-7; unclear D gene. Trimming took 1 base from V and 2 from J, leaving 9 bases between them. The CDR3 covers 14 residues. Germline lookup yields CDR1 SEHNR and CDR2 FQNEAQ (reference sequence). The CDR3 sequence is CASSLEARTYEQYF. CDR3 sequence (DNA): TGTGCCAGCAGCTTAGAGGCACGGACCTACGAGCAGTACTTC.

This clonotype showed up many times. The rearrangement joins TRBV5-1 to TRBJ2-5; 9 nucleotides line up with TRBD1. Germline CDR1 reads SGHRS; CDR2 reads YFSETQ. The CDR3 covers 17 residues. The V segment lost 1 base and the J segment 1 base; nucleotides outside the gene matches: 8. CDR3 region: CASSLSPGQGFQETQYF. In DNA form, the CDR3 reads TGCGCCAGCAGCTTGTCTCCGGGACAGGGATTCCAAGAGACCCAGTACTTC.

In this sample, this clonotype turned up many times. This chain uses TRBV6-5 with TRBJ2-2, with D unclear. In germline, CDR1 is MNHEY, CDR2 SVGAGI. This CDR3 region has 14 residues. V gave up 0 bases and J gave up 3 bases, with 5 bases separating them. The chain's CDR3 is CASSYSQDTGELFF. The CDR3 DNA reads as TGTGCCAGCAGTTACTCTCAGGACACCGGGGAGCTGTTTTTT.

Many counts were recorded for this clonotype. CDR3 nucleotides: TGTGCCAGCAGAGCCCCATCGGGTGGGGAGACCCAGTACTTC. Protein: CASRAPSGGETQYF. This rearrangement joins TRBV13 to TRBJ2-5; D not resolved. Looked up from germline, CDR1 is PRHDT and CDR2 is FYEKMQ (reference sequence). The CDR3 is made up of 14 amino acids. Trimming stripped 6 bases from V and 5 bases from J, with 16 bases between.

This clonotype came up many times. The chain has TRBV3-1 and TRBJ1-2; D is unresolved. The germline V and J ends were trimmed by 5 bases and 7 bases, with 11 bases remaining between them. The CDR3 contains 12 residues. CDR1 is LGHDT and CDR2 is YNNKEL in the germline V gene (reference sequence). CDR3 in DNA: TGTGCCAGCAGCAATCAAGGGCTTGGCTACACCTTC. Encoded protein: CASSNQGLGYTF.

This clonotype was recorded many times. CDR3 nucleotide sequence: TGTGCCAGCAGTTACCGAGGGACAGGGAGCAATCAGCCCCAGCATTTT. Translating gives CASSYRGTGSNQPQHF. The V and J genes are TRBV6-5 and TRBJ1-5; TRBD1 agrees at 9 bases. CDR1 and CDR2 from the germline V gene are MNHEY and SVGAGI. Trimming took 2 bases from V and 1 from J; bases not matched to a gene: 3. The CDR3 loop spans 16 amino acids.

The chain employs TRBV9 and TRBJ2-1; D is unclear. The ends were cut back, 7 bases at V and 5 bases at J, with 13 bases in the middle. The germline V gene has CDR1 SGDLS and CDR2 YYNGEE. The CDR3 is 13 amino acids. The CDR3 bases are TGTGCCAGCGGCCGCGACGGGCACAATGAGCAGTTCTTC. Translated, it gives CASGRDGHNEQFF.

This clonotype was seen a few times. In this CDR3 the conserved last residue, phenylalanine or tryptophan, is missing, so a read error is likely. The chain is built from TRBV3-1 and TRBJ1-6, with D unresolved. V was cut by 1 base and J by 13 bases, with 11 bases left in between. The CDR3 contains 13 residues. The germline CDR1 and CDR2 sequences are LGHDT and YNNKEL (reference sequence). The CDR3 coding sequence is TGTGCCAGCAGCCAAGGGCCAATCCCTCCCCTCCACCTT. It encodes CASSQGPIPPLHL.

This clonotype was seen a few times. DNA of the CDR3: TGTGCCAGCAGCCCCGTTGGTGGCAAAAACCAAGAGACCCAGTACTTC. Protein: CASSPVGGKNQETQYF. The V call is TRBV9, the J call TRBJ2-5; no clear D gene. Looked up from germline, CDR1 is SGDLS and CDR2 is YYNGEE. V was shortened by 4 bases and J by 0 bases, with 16 bases between the two germline ends. The CDR3 is made up of 16 amino acids.

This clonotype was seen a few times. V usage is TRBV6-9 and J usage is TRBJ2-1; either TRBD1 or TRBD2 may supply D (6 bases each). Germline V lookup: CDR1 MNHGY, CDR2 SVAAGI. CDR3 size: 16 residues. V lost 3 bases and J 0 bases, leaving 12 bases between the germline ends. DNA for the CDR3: TGTGCCAGCAGTTACTCGAAGGGGGGCTCCTACAATGAGCAGTTCTTC. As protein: CASSYSKGGSYNEQFF.

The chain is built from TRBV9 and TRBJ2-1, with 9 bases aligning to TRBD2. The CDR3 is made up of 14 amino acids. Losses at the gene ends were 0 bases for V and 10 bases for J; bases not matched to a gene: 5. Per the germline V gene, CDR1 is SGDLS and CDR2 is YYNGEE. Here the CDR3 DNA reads TGTGCCAGCAGCGTAGTAGCGGGGGCCCTCGAGCAGTTCTTC. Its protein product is CASSVVAGALEQFF.

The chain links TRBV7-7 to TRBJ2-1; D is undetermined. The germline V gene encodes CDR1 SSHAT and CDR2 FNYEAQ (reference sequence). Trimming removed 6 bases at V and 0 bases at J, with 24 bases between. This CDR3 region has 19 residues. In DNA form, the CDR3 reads TGTGCCAGCAGTTACGGACCCGATCCCCCTCTTATCTCCTACAATGAGCAGTTCTTC. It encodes CASSYGPDPPLISYNEQFF.

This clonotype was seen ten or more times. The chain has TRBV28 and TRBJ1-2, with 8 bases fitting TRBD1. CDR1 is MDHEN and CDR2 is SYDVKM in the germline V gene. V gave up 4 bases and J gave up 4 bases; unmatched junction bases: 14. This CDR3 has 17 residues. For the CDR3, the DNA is TGTGCCAGCAGTTCCGGGACAGGAGGTTTAGGAAGCTATGGCTACACCTTC. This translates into CASSSGTGGLGSYGYTF.

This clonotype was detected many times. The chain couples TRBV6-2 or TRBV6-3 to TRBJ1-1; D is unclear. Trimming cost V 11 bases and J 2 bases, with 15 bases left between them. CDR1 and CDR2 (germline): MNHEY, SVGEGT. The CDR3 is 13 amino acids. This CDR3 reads CAVRTDSNTEAFF. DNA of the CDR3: TGTGCCGTAAGAACGGATAGCAACACTGAAGCTTTCTTT.

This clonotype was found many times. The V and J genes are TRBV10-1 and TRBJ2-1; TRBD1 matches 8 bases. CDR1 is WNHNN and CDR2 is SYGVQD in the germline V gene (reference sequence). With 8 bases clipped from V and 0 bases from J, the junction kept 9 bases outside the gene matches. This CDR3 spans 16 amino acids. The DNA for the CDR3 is TGCGCCAGCTCACCCGGGACAGGACGCTCCTACAATGAGCAGTTCTTC. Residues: CASSPGTGRSYNEQFF.

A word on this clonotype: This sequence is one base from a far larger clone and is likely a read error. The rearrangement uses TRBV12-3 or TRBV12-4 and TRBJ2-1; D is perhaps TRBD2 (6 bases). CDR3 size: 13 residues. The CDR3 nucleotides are TGTGCCGGCAGTCTGGGACTTTACAATGAGCAGTTCTTC. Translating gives CAGSLGLYNEQFF.

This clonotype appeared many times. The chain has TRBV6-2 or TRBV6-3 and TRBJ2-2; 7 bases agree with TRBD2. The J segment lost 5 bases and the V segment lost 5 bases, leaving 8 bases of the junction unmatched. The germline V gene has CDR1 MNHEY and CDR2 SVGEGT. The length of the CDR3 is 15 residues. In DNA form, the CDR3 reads TGTGCCAGCAGTGCTGGCGGGAGCGGGACCGGGGAGCTGTTTTTT. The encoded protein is CASSAGGSGTGELFF.

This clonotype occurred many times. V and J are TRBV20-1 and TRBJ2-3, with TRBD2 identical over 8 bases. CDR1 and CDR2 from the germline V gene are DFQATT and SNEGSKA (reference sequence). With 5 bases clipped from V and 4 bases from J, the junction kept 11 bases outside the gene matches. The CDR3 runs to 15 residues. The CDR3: CSAPSPTSVPDTQYF. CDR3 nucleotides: TGCAGTGCTCCGTCACCGACTAGCGTTCCAGATACGCAGTATTTT.

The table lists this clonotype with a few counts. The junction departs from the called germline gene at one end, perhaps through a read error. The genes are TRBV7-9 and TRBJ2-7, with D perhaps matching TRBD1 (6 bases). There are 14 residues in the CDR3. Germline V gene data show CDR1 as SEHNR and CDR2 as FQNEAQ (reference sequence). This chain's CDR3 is CATAEHRDTYEQHF. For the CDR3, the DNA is TGTGCCACAGCGGAACACAGGGACACCTACGAGCAGCACTTC. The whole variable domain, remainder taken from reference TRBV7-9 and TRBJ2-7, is DTGVSQNPRHKITKRGQNVTFRCDPISEHNRLYWYRQTLGQGPEFLTYFQNEAQLEKSRLLSDRFSAERPKGSFSTLEIQRTEQGDSAMYLCATAEHRDTYEQHFGPGTRLTVT.

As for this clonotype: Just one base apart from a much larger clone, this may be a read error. As DNA, the CDR3 is TGTGCCAGCTCACCTGGACAGGCCGAGAGGTTTGAAGCTTTCTTT. This gives the protein CASSPGQAERFEAFF. This chain connects TRBV18 to TRBJ1-1, with 7 positions matching TRBD1. In germline, CDR1 is KGHSH, CDR2 LQKENI. The trim removed 3 bases at V and 7 bases at J, leaving 11 bases unmatched. The CDR3 covers 15 residues.

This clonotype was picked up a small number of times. Written as DNA, the CDR3 is TGCGCCAGCAGCCCGCGGAGGACCCAGGGCGGAAGTGAAAAACTGTTTTTT. Its protein is CASSPRRTQGGSEKLFF. The genes are TRBV4-1 and TRBJ1-4, with D tentatively TRBD1 (5 bases). Germline-derived CDR1 and CDR2 are MGHRA and YSYEKL. This CDR3 is 17 amino acids long. V lost 4 bases, J lost 7 bases, and 22 bases lay in between.

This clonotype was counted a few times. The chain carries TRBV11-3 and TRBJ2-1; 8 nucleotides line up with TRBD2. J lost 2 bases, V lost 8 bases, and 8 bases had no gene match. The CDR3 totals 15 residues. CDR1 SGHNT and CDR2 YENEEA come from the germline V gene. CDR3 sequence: CASGTKAGAYNEQFF. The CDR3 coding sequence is TGTGCCAGCGGCACCAAAGCGGGAGCCTACAATGAGCAGTTCTTC.

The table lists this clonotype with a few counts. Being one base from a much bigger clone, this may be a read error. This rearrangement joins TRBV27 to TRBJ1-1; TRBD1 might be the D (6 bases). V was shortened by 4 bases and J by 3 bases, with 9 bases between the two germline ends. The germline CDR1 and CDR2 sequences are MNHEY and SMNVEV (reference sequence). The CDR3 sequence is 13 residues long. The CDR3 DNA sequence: TGTGCCAGCAGTTACGGACAGTACACTGAAGCTTTCTTT. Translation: CASSYGQYTEAFF.

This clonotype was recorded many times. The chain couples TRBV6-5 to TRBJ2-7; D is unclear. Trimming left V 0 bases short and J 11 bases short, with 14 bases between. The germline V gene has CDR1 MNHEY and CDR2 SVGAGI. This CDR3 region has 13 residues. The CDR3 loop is CASSYSQSLVEYF. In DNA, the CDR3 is TGTGCCAGCAGTTACTCCCAGAGCCTGGTAGAGTACTTC.

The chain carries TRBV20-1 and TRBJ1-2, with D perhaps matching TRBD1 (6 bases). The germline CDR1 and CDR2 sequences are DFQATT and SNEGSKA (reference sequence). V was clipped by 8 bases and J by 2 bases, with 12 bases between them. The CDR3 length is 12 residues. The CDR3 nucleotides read TGCAGTCCCCGACAGGAGAACTATGGCTACACCTTC. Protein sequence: CSPRQENYGYTF.

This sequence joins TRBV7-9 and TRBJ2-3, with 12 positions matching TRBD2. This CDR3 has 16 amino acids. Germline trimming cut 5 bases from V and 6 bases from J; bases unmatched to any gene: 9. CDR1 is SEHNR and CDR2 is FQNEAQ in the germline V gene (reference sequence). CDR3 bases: TGTGCCAGCAGCCCAGGGACTAGCGGGCCCTTCGATACGCAGTATTTT. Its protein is CASSPGTSGPFDTQYF.